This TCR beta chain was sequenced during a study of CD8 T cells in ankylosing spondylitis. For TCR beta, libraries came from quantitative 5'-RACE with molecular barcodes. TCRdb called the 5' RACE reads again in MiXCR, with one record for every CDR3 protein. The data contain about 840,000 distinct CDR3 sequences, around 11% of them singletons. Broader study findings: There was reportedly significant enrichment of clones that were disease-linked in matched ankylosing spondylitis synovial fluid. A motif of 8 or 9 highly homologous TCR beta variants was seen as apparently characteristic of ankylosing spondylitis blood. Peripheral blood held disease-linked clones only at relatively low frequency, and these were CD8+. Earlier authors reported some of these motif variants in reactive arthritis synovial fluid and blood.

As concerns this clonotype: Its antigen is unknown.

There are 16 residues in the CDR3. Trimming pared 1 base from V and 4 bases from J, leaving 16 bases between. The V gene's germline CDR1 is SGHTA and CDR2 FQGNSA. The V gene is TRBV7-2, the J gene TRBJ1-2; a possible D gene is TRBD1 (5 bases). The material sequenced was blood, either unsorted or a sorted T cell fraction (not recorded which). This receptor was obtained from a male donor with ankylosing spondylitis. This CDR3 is CASSLVDSRARYGYTF. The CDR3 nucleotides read TGTGCCAGCAGCTTAGTCGACAGCAGAGCTCGCTATGGCTACACCTTC.